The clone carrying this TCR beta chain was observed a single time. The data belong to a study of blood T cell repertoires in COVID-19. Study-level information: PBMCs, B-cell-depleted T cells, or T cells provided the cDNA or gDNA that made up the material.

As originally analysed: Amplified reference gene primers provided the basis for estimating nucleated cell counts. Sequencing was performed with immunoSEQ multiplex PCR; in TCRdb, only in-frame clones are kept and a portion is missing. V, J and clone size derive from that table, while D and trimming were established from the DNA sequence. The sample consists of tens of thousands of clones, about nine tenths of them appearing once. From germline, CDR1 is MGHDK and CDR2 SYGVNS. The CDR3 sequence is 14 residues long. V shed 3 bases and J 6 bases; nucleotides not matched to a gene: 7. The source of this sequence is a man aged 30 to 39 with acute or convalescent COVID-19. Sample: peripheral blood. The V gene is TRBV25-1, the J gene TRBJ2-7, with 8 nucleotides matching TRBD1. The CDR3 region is CASSDDRGPTEQYF. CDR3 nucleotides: TGTGCCAGCAGTGACGACAGGGGTCCGACCGAGCAGTACTTC.